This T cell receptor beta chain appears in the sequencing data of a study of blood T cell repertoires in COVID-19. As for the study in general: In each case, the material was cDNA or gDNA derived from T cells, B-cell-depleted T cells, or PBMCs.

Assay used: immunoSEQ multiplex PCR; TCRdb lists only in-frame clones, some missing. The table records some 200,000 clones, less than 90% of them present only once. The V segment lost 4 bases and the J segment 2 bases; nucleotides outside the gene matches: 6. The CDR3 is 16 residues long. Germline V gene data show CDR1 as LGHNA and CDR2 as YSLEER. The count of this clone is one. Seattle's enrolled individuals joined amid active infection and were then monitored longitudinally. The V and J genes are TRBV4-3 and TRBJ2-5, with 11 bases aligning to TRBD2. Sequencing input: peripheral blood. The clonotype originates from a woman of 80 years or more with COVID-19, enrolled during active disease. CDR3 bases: TGCGCCAGCAGCCGGGGGACTAGCGGACCACAAGAGACCCAGTACTTC. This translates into CASSRGTSGPQETQYF.